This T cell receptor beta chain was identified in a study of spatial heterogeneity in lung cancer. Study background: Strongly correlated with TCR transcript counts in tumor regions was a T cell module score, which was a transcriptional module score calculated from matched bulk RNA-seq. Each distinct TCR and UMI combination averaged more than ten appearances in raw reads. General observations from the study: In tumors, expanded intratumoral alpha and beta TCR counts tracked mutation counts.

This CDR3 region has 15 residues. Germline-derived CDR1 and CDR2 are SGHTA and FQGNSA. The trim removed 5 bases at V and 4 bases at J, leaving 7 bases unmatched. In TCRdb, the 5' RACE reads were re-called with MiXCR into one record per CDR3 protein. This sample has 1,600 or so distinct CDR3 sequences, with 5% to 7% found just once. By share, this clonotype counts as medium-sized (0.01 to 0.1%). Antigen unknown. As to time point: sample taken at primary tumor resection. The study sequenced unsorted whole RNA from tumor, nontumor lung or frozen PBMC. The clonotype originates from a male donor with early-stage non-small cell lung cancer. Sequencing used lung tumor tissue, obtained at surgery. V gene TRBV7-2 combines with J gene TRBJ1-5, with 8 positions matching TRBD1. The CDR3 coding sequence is TGTGCCAGCAGCGCAGCTCGACAGGGGAATCAGCCCCAGCATTTT. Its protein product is CASSAARQGNQPQHF.